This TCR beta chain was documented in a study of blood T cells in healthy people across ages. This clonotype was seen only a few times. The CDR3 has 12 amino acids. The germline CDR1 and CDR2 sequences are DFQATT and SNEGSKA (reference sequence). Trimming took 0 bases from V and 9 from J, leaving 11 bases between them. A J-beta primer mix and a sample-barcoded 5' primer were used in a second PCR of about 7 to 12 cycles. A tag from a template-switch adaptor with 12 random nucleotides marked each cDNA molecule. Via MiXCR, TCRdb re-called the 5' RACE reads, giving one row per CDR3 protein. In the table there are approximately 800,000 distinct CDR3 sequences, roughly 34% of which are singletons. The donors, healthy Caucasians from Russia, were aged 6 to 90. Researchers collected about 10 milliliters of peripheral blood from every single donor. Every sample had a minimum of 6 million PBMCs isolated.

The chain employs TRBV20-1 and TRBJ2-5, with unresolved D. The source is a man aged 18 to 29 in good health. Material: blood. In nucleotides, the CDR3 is TGCAGTGCTAGAGATGGAATCGAACCCCAGTACTTC. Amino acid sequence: CSARDGIEPQYF.